This record concerns one T cell receptor beta chain sequence. In germline, CDR1 is MGHRA, CDR2 YSYEKL. The CDR3 spans 15 residues. The J segment lost 4 bases and the V segment lost 0 bases, leaving 3 bases of the junction unmatched. TCRdb's table, derived via immunoSEQ multiplex PCR, lists solely in-frame clones and lacks some. The sample has around 59,000 clones; around 93% are singletons. This sample is drawn from a study of T cell changes during pregnancy in multiple sclerosis. This clonotype was sampled from a female donor with multiple sclerosis, enrolled in a pregnancy study. V usage is TRBV4-1 and J usage is TRBJ1-3; 7 bases line up with TRBD1. Sequences were derived from CD8+ T cells from peripheral blood mononuclear cells, sampled in the second trimester of pregnancy. The CDR3 bases are TGCGCCAGCAGCCAAGAAACAGGGGACGGAAACACCATATATTTT. This encodes CASSQETGDGNTIYF.